Below are 10 T cell receptor beta chains sequenced from a single sample in a study of T cell repertoires in cytomegalovirus infection. TCRdb re-called the reads with MiXCR, one entry per CDR3 protein. Found here are around 130,000 distinct CDR3 sequences, almost 9% of them singletons; the top ten hold about 9.4%. Material: PBMCs. These receptors were obtained from a human donor in good health (CMV status not recorded). Some clones in this sample may be carry-over from other donors' samples.

This clonotype came up many times. This rearrangement joins TRBV7-2 to TRBJ1-1, with D possibly matching TRBD1 (5 bases). V was cut by 5 bases and J by 4 bases, with 11 bases left in between. Per the germline V gene, CDR1 is SGHTA and CDR2 is FQGNSA. The CDR3 runs 13 residues. The CDR3 DNA reads TGTGCCAGCAGCCCACAGGTAGGCACTGAAGCTTTCTTT. This gives the protein CASSPQVGTEAFF.

This clonotype was detected ten times or more. The chain has TRBV7-2 and TRBJ1-5; D gene unclear. Germline-derived CDR1 and CDR2 are SGHTA and FQGNSA. The CDR3 extends over 13 amino acids. V dropped 3 bases and J dropped 5 bases, with 8 bases sitting between them. CDR3 in amino acids: CASSFWVDQPQHF. CDR3 in DNA: TGTGCCAGCAGCTTTTGGGTCGATCAGCCCCAGCATTTT.

This clonotype was counted a few times. The CDR3 here is CASSQAVRASYNSPLHF. CDR3 nucleotides: TGTGCCAGCAGCCAAGCGGTCCGGGCATCGTATAATTCACCCCTCCACTTT. The rearrangement links TRBV4-2 to TRBJ1-6; no reliable D call. Germline-derived CDR1 and CDR2 are LGHNA and YNFKEQ. Trimming cost V 1 base and J 4 bases, with 14 bases left between them. This CDR3 comprises 17 residues.

This clonotype was seen repeatedly, ten times or more. This sequence joins TRBV2 and TRBJ1-2; unclear D gene. The CDR3 is 14 residues long. Germline V gene data show CDR1 as SNHLY and CDR2 as FYNNEI. Trimming removed 6 bases from V and 4 bases from J, with 15 bases in between. The CDR3 region has the DNA TGTGCCAGCAGGGAGACGGCAGGTTCCTATGGCTACACCTTC. Translated, it gives CASRETAGSYGYTF.

This clonotype has just a few counts. The chain couples TRBV6-6 to TRBJ2-5, with D tentatively TRBD1 (5 bases). The V end was cut by 5 bases, the J end by 1 base, with 14 bases between. Germline V gene lookup returns CDR1 MNHNY and CDR2 SVGAGI (reference sequence). The CDR3 has 15 residues. The CDR3 here is CASSPTGPLQETQYF. As DNA, the CDR3 is TGTGCCAGCAGTCCAACAGGACCCCTCCAAGAGACCCAGTACTTC.

This clonotype has more than one count but fewer than ten. This rearrangement joins TRBV6-5 to TRBJ1-1; TRBD1 aligns across 9 bases. CDR3 length: 15 residues. V shed 7 bases, J shed 1 base, and the junction held 7 bases outside the gene matches. Germline V lookup: CDR1 MNHEY, CDR2 SVGAGI. The CDR3 spells CASKPDRGANTEAFF. The DNA of the CDR3 is TGTGCCAGCAAACCGGACAGGGGAGCGAACACTGAAGCTTTCTTT.

DNA of the CDR3: TGCAGTGCTAGCGAGACCGGGGGCCGCAATCAGCCCCAGCATTTT. Amino acid sequence: CSASETGGRNQPQHF. This sequence joins TRBV20-1 and TRBJ1-5, with D possibly matching TRBD1 (6 bases). The CDR3 length is 15 residues. V lost 3 bases and J 2 bases, leaving 14 bases between the germline ends. CDR1 DFQATT and CDR2 SNEGSKA come from the germline V gene (reference sequence).

V usage is TRBV28 and J usage is TRBJ1-2; D not resolved. V lost 6 bases and J lost 4, with 6 bases in between. The CDR3 length is 11 residues. Germline CDR1 MDHEN, CDR2 SYDVKM. The CDR3 sequence: CASSLSYGYTF. In nucleotides, the CDR3 is TGTGCCAGCAGCCTGTCCTATGGCTACACCTTC.

This clonotype occurred many times. This rearrangement joins TRBV11-2 to TRBJ1-1; D call uncertain. The germline gives CDR1 SGHAT, CDR2 FQNNGV. V was pared by 5 bases and J by 5 bases, with 12 bases between. The CDR3 sequence is 13 residues long. The DNA of the CDR3 is TGTGCCAGCAGCCCCCTAGGAGAGACTGAAGCTTTCTTT. This codes for CASSPLGETEAFF.

This clonotype has only a few counts. V usage is TRBV29-1 and J usage is TRBJ1-5; D uncertain. Trimming cost V 4 bases and J 2 bases, with 9 bases left between them. Germline values: CDR1 SQVTM, CDR2 ANQGSEA. The length of the CDR3 is 13 residues. CDR3 sequence (DNA): TGCAGCGTTGGGGAACTGGGCAATCAGCCCCAGCATTTT. Protein sequence: CSVGELGNQPQHF.